This T cell receptor (beta chain) is from a study of tumor and adjacent non-tumor tissue in lung cancer. Findings and limits, study-wide: Significantly higher TCR diversity was found in tumor than normal lung.

Three rounds of nested PCR, following a modified ARM-PCR protocol, produced the TCRbeta library. MiXCR, applied by TCRdb to the multiplex PCR reads, yields one record per CDR3 protein. The repertoire holds tens of thousands of distinct CDR3 sequences, with 60% to 85% as singletons. The CDR3 length is 13 residues. The template was RNA from unsorted bulk tissue. With regard to this clonotype: What it binds is unknown. Its ends do not fully match the called genes, so a read error is possible.

V gene TRBV12-3 or TRBV12-4 combines with J gene TRBJ1-2; D gene uncertain. The sample consisted of lung tumor tissue. The source of this sequence is a woman aged 50 to 65 with non-small cell lung cancer. The CDR3 DNA reads as TGTACCAGTAGTTTAGTAATCGGGCAGGCCTACACCTTC. This encodes CTSSLVIGQAYTF.